This TCR beta chain originates from a study of blood T cell repertoires in COVID-19. In germline, CDR1 is SGHTS, CDR2 YDEGEE. The length of the CDR3 is 18 residues. Trimming at V came to 3 bases and at J to 0 bases, leaving 12 bases not matched to a gene. Seattle participants joined during active infection and were tracked over time. The authors' processing: Researchers report that nucleated cell counts were estimated from reference gene primer amplification. The method was immunoSEQ multiplex PCR; TCRdb's version includes in-frame clones alone and lacks a portion of them. D and trimming come from the DNA, and the V and J calls and clone size come from that table. This sample has roughly 180,000 clones; approximately 85% occur once, and the top ten carry about 6.9%. This clone was detected a few times.

Specimen: peripheral blood. The clonotype originates from a man older than 75 with COVID-19, enrolled during active disease. V and J are TRBV5-8 and TRBJ2-5; 9 nucleotides line up with TRBD2. The CDR3 bases are TGTGCCAGCAGCTCCGTCGATGGTAGCGGGGGTTACCAAGAGACCCAGTACTTC. It codes for CASSSVDGSGGYQETQYF.